Each of the 21 T cell receptor beta chains below was sequenced from the same sample in a study of blood T cell repertoires in COVID-19 (dated by TCRdb to about 2020). Library creation used the immunoSEQ multiplex PCR assay. Not all clones reach the TCRdb copy of this immuneACCESS table, which keeps in-frame sequences only. Checked studies attribute under half of the gap to unresolved V genes and leave the rest unexplained. The sample records more than 200,000 clones, about 88% of which are singletons. In total, the top ten clones hold 1.5% to 2% of the sample. Sequencing used PBMCs or T cells enriched from blood (not recorded which). These receptor sequences come from a woman between 45 and 65 years old who had recovered from COVID-19.

This chain connects TRBV10-1 to TRBJ1-6; 7 bases are shared with TRBD1. Germline V gives CDR1 WNHNN, CDR2 SYGVQD (reference sequence). V lost 2 bases to trimming and J lost 1 base; unmatched junction nucleotides: 5. This CDR3 spans 17 amino acids. The CDR3 protein is CASSEAGQESYNSPLHF. CDR3 sequence (DNA): TGCGCCAGCAGTGAGGCTGGACAGGAATCCTATAATTCACCCCTCCACTTT.

The V and J genes are TRBV28 and TRBJ2-1, with 9 bases that match TRBD2. CDR1 is MDHEN and CDR2 is SYDVKM in the germline V gene. The CDR3 has 15 amino acids. V lost 3 bases to trimming and J lost 9 bases; unmatched junction nucleotides: 9. CDR3 region: CASSFLAGVVGEQFF. CDR3 DNA: TGTGCCAGCAGTTTTTTAGCGGGAGTGGTTGGTGAGCAGTTCTTC.

This clone was seen more than once but under ten times. The chain recombines TRBV12-3 or TRBV12-4 with TRBJ1-5; no clear D gene. This CDR3 has 13 amino acids. V was trimmed by 5 bases and J by 4 bases, leaving 9 bases between them. Here the CDR3 DNA reads TGTGCCAGCAGTCTCTCGTTAAATCAGCCCCAGCATTTT. It yields the protein CASSLSLNQPQHF.

The rearrangement joins TRBV11-3 to TRBJ1-3; D remains unclear. Germline values: CDR1 SGHNT, CDR2 YENEEA. The CDR3 is 14 amino acids. V dropped 7 bases and J dropped 0 bases, with 10 bases sitting between them. CDR3 nucleotides: TGTGCCAGCACCCAGGAGGGCTCTGGAAACACCATATATTTT. Protein: CASTQEGSGNTIYF.

The chain couples TRBV18 to TRBJ1-5, with D possibly matching TRBD1 (6 bases). V dropped 6 bases and J dropped 4 bases, with 10 bases sitting between them. The CDR3 covers 13 residues. Germline CDR1 and CDR2: KGHSH and LQKENI. For the CDR3, the DNA is TGTGCCAGCTCCTCCGGACAGAATCAGCCCCAGCATTTT. Residues: CASSSGQNQPQHF. The full variable domain, rest sourced from reference TRBV18 and TRBJ1-5, is NAGVMQNPRHLVRRRGQEARLRCSPMKGHSHVYWYRQLPEEGLKFMVYLQKENIIDESGMPKERFSAEFPKEGPSILRIQQVVRGDSAAYFCASSSGQNQPQHFGDGTRLSIL.

The chain carries TRBV5-1 and TRBJ1-5; D remains ambiguous. Germline CDR1 and CDR2: SGHRS and YFSETQ. V lost 4 bases to trimming and J lost 2 bases, with 7 bases between them. The CDR3 spans 13 residues. CDR3 coding DNA: TGCGCCAGCAGCAAAGAGGGCAATCAGCCCCAGCATTTT. Its protein is CASSKEGNQPQHF.

In DNA, the CDR3 is TGTGCCAGCAGCACCCGGGACAGGGGGAATTCACCCCTCCACTTT. Translating gives CASSTRDRGNSPLHF. The chain links TRBV3-1 (or the pseudogene TRBV3-2) to TRBJ1-6, with TRBD1 matching over 11 bases. The CDR3 is 15 amino acids. Germline trimming cut 5 bases from V and 7 bases from J; bases unmatched to any gene: 4. CDR1 is LGHDT, CDR2 YNNKEL, per germline (reference sequence).

A note on this clone: Germline is not matched at one junction end, which may reflect a read error. The rearrangement links TRBV7-7 to TRBJ2-2, with 9 bases lining up with TRBD1. Germline V CDR1 and CDR2: SSHAT, FNYEAQ (reference sequence). The CDR3 runs 15 residues. The DNA for the CDR3 is TGTGCTAGCAGCCCGGGACAGGGAGGCACCGGGGAGCTGTTTTTT. Protein sequence: CASSPGQGGTGELFF.

The chain combines TRBV18 with TRBJ2-3, with 10 bases matching TRBD1. This CDR3 comprises 12 residues. Unmatched junction bases numbered 1, after V lost 4 bases and J lost 9 bases. Germline V gene sequence: CDR1 KGHSH, CDR2 LQKENI. In DNA form, the CDR3 reads TGTGCCAGCTCACAGACAGGGGGCACGCAGTATTTT. As protein: CASSQTGGTQYF.

The rearrangement joins TRBV7-8 to TRBJ1-2; 11 nucleotides agree with TRBD1. J lost 6 bases, V lost 4 bases, and 10 bases had no gene match. The CDR3 sequence is 16 residues long. CDR1 and CDR2 (germline): SGHVS, FQNEAQ. CDR3 bases: TGTGCCAGCAGCTCCGAGTGGACAGGGGGCCAAAATGGCTACACCTTC. Residues: CASSSEWTGGQNGYTF.

The J gene is TRBJ1-2, the V gene TRBV18, with 7 bases identical to TRBD1. CDR3 size: 13 residues. Looked up from germline, CDR1 is KGHSH and CDR2 is LQKENI. V dropped 1 base and J dropped 5; count of bases not matched to a gene: 1. Here the CDR3 reads CASSPRDSYGYTF. The CDR3 region has the DNA TGTGCCAGCTCACCACGGGACAGTTATGGCTACACCTTC.

This rearrangement joins TRBV9 to TRBJ1-3, with D possibly being TRBD1 (6 bases). The V end was cut by 3 bases, the J end by 3 bases, with 13 bases between. This CDR3 region has 15 residues. Germline assignment: CDR1 SGDLS and CDR2 YYNGEE. CDR3 in DNA: TGTGCCAGCAGCGATCGGGGGGCAGGTGGAAACACCATATATTTT. It specifies CASSDRGAGGNTIYF.

The rearrangement links TRBV18 to TRBJ2-1, with a weak D call TRBD1 (6 bases). The length of the CDR3 is 16 residues. Trimming took 1 base from V and 6 from J, leaving 16 bases between them. The germline gives CDR1 KGHSH, CDR2 LQKENI. The CDR3 DNA follows: TGTGCCAGCTCACCACGTACAGGGAGCGCAGTCAATGAGCAGTTCTTC. Its translation is CASSPRTGSAVNEQFF.

This sequence joins TRBV19 and TRBJ1-5; a weak D match, TRBD1 (5 bases). This CDR3 is built from 13 residues. Germline V gives CDR1 LNHDA, CDR2 SQIVND (reference sequence). Trimming pared 7 bases from V and 5 bases from J, leaving 12 bases between. The CDR3 sequence is CASNKGRYQPQHF. The CDR3 DNA sequence: TGTGCCAGTAATAAGGGGCGTTATCAGCCCCAGCATTTT.

The chain joins TRBV5-6 to TRBJ1-2, with 8 bases that match TRBD1. The CDR3 loop spans 14 amino acids. Germline values: CDR1 SGHDT, CDR2 YYEEEE. The J segment lost 4 bases and the V segment lost 1 base, leaving 3 bases of the junction unmatched. CDR3 region: CASSLPGQAYGYTF. CDR3 DNA: TGTGCCAGCAGCTTGCCGGGACAGGCCTATGGCTACACCTTC.

This clone came up once. The rearrangement joins TRBV4-1 to TRBJ2-4; D is unresolved. This CDR3 is 15 amino acids long. Trimming removed 4 bases at V and 0 bases at J, with 10 bases between. From germline, CDR1 is MGHRA and CDR2 YSYEKL. CDR3 residues: CASSPYSSAKNIQYF. The DNA for the CDR3 is TGCGCCAGCAGCCCTTACTCCTCAGCCAAAAACATTCAGTACTTC.

V gene TRBV7-9 combines with J gene TRBJ2-1; 9 bases match TRBD2. The length of the CDR3 is 16 residues. Trimming cost V 5 bases and J 5 bases; bases outside gene matches: 10. The germline CDR1 and CDR2 sequences are SEHNR and FQNEAQ (reference sequence). CDR3 loop: CASSPAGLARHNEQFF. The CDR3 nucleotides are TGTGCCAGCAGCCCAGCTGGACTAGCGAGACACAATGAGCAGTTCTTC.

The V gene is TRBV5-4, the J gene TRBJ2-7, with D possibly TRBD2 on 6 matching bases. Trimming took 4 bases from V and 2 from J, leaving 16 bases between them. The CDR3 covers 15 residues. CDR1 and CDR2 from the germline V gene are SGHNT and YYREEE (reference sequence). The CDR3: CASSRGYDSAYEQYF. CDR3 in DNA: TGTGCCAGCAGCCGGGGGTATGACTCGGCCTACGAGCAGTACTTC.

The CDR3 loop is CASSQDLVGLDGTEAFF. The CDR3 nucleotides are TGTGCCAGCAGCCAAGATCTAGTAGGACTAGATGGCACTGAAGCTTTCTTT. This chain joins TRBV4-2 and TRBJ1-1; D is ambiguous. The CDR3 runs to 17 residues. V lost 0 bases and J 4 bases, leaving 18 bases between the germline ends. Germline CDR1 and CDR2: LGHNA and YNFKEQ.

In DNA form, the CDR3 reads TGCGCCAGCAGCTTGGGAGGAGCGGAGCCCCAGCATTTT. Translation gives CASSLGGAEPQHF. V usage is TRBV5-1 and J usage is TRBJ1-5, with unresolved D. The CDR3 extends over 13 amino acids. Germline CDR1 SGHRS, CDR2 YFSETQ. The V and J ends lost 0 bases and 8 bases respectively, with 9 bases between them.

V is TRBV11-3 and J is TRBJ2-7; 8 bases fit TRBD1. The V and J ends lost 7 bases and 6 bases, in that order; junction bases with no gene match: 17. The CDR3 totals 16 residues. CDR1 is SGHNT and CDR2 is YENEEA in the germline V gene. The CDR3: CASTLRGRYDRVEQYF. The CDR3, as DNA: TGTGCCAGCACCCTCAGGGGGCGATACGACAGAGTCGAGCAGTACTTC.